Listed below are T cell receptor beta chains from one sample, sequenced in a study of cytomegalovirus exposure and HLA in healthy donors. Measured with immunoSEQ multiplex PCR; TCRdb has only the in-frame clones, and not every one. The repertoire holds about 160,000 clones, with around 83% as singletons. Sequencing was performed on PBMCs. These receptors all come from a man aged 18 to 29 in good health and CMV-seropositive. Each CDR3 is given with its conserved first and last residue. A D gene is named only where the DNA matches it firmly. The listing skips clone size in some rows; elsewhere it reads once, few, many or a size class.

16	TRBD1	TRBV5-1	.	TRBJ2-4	CASSPGQAEAKNIQCF	TGCGCCAGCAGCCCTGGACAGGCCGAAGCCAAAAACATTCAGTGCTTC
15	TRBD2	TRBV13	.	TRBJ2-1	CASSPLAGGPSEQFF	TGTGCCAGCAGCCCCCTAGCGGGGGGGCCGAGTGAGCAGTTCTTC
15	.	TRBV7-8	once	TRBJ1-5	CASSSFGGGNQPQHF	TGTGCCAGCAGCTCTTTCGGGGGAGGCAATCAGCCCCAGCATTTT
15	TRBD2	TRBV2	.	TRBJ2-1	CASSEIAGPNNEQFF	TGTGCCAGCAGTGAGATAGCGGGGCCGAACAATGAGCAGTTCTTC
17	.	TRBV4-3	.	TRBJ1-3	CASSQDNGGLGGNTIYF	TGCGCCAGCAGCCAAGATAACGGGGGGTTAGGTGGAAACACCATATATTTT
15	.	TRBV12-5	.	TRBJ1-1	CASGSSDRLNTEAFF	TGTGCTAGTGGTTCGTCAGACAGGTTAAACACTGAAGCTTTCTTT
16	.	TRBV18	.	TRBJ1-5	CASSPPNGQGSQPQHF	TGTGCCAGCTCACCACCGAATGGGCAGGGAAGTCAGCCCCAGCATTTT
15	TRBD2	TRBV4-2	.	TRBJ2-5	CASSQFSGGVETQYF	TGTGCCAGCAGCCAATTTAGCGGGGGGGTGGAGACCCAGTACTTC
14	TRBD2	TRBV7-9	once	TRBJ2-1	CASSLDGGAGEQFF	TGTGCCAGCAGCTTAGACGGGGGGGCTGGCGAGCAGTTCTTC
15	TRBD1	TRBV5-4	.	TRBJ1-6	CASSLPGQGNSPLHF	TGTGCCAGCAGCTTACCGGGACAGGGGAATTCACCCCTCCACTTT
14	TRBD1	TRBV6-4	.	TRBJ2-2	CASRGQGNTGELFF	TGTGCCAGCAGGGGACAGGGGAACACCGGGGAGCTGTTTTTT
15	TRBD1	TRBV7-2	.	TRBJ1-6	CASSFPPGQGSPLHF	TGTGCCAGCAGTTTCCCCCCGGGACAGGGTTCACCCCTCCACTTT
14	.	TRBV19	.	TRBJ1-2	CASSILIANYGYTF	TGTGCCAGTAGTATACTAATCGCTAACTATGGCTACACCTTC
14	.	TRBV5-1	once	TRBJ2-7	CASSQIMATDEQYF	TGCGCCAGCAGCCAGATCATGGCAACCGACGAGCAGTACTTC
14	TRBD1	TRBV19	once	TRBJ1-4	CASNQDRGLEKLFF	TGTGCCAGTAATCAAGACAGGGGACTTGAAAAACTGTTTTTT
17	TRBD2	TRBV10-3	.	TRBJ2-1	CAISKNLGLAGDNEQFF	TGTGCCATCAGTAAAAACCTCGGACTAGCGGGGGACAATGAGCAGTTCTTC
15	TRBD2	TRBV5-1	.	TRBJ2-5	CASGKSGLAVETQYF	TGCGCCAGCGGTAAATCGGGACTAGCCGTAGAGACCCAGTACTTC
15	.	TRBV6-5	.	TRBJ1-5	CASSPTGHSNQPQHF	TGTGCCAGCAGTCCGACTGGACATAGCAATCAGCCCCAGCATTTT
15	TRBD1	TRBV6-5	.	TRBJ1-1	CASSGTGGDNTEAFF	TGTGCCAGCAGTGGGACAGGGGGCGATAATACTGAAGCTTTCTTT
16	TRBD2	TRBV4-1	.	TRBJ2-2	CASSQVGGRDTGELFF	TGCGCCAGCAGCCAGGTGGGAGGGAGGGACACCGGGGAGCTGTTTTTT